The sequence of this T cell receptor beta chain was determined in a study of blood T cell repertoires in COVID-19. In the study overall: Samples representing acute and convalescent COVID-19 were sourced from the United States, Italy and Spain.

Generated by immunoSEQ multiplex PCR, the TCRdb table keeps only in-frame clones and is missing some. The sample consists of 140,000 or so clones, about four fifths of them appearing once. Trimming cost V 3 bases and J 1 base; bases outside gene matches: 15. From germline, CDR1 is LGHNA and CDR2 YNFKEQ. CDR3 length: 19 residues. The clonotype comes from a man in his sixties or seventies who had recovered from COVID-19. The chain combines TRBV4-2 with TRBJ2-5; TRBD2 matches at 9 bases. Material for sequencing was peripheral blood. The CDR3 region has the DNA TGTGCCAGCAGCCAGGCCTTGCCCGCGGGGGGGCCTATCCAAGAGACCCAGTACTTC. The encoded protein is CASSQALPAGGPIQETQYF.